This record covers a single T cell receptor beta chain. The sample originates from a study of blood T cell repertoires in COVID-19. Clones were sequenced by immunoSEQ multiplex PCR, and TCRdb holds only the in-frame ones, with some missing. The sample has about 150,000 clones; 79% are singletons. Trimming shortened V by 5 bases and J by 3 bases, and 13 bases separated the two germline ends. Germline V lookup: CDR1 WNHNN, CDR2 SYGVQD (reference sequence). CDR3 length: 15 amino acids. Across about two dozen US areas, participants ranged in age from roughly 18 to 89 years. Material for sequencing was PBMCs or T cells enriched from blood (not recorded which). The sequence derives from a woman in her seventies in a cohort exposed to, infected with or recovered from COVID-19 (not recorded which). The rearrangement joins TRBV10-1 to TRBJ2-2; a weak D match, TRBD1 (6 bases). This chain's CDR3 is CASSPSGADTGELFF. The CDR3 DNA reads TGCGCCAGCAGTCCCTCAGGGGCGGACACCGGGGAGCTGTTTTTT.